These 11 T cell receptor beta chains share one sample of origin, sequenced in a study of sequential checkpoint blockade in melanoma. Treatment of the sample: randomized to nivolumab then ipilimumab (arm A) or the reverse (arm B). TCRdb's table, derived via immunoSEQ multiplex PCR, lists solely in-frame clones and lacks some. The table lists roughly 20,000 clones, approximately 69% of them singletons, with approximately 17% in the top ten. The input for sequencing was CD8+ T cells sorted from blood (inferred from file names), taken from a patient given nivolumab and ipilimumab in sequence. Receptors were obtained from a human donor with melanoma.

This chain's CDR3 is CASSNQGLRAEQFF. The CDR3, as DNA: TGTGCCAGCAGCAACCAGGGACTTCGCGCTGAGCAGTTCTTC. This chain links TRBV7-6 with TRBJ2-1, with D tentatively TRBD2 (6 bases). Germline CDR1 is SGHVS and CDR2 is FNYEAQ. The CDR3 is 14 amino acids. The V gene lost 5 bases and the J gene lost 9 bases, with 17 bases spanning the gap.

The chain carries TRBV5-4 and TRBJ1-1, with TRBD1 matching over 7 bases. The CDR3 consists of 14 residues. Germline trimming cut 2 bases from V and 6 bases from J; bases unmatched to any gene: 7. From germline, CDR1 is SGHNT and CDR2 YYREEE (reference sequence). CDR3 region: CASSLTTGEAEAFF. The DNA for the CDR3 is TGTGCCAGCAGCTTAACTACAGGGGAGGCTGAAGCTTTCTTT. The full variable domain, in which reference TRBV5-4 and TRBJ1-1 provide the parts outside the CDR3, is ETGVTQSPTHLIKTRGQQVTLRCSSQSGHNTVSWYQQALGQGPQFIFQYYREEENGRGNFPPRFSGLQFPNYSSELNVNALELDDSALYLCASSLTTGEAEAFFGQGTRLTVV.

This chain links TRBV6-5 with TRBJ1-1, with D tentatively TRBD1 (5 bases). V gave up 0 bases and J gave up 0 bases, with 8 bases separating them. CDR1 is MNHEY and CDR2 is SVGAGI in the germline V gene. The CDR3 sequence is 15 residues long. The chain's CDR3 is CASSYSPTVNTEAFF. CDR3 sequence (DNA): TGTGCCAGCAGTTACTCGCCGACAGTGAACACTGAAGCTTTCTTT.

In DNA form, the CDR3 reads TGTGCCAGCAGCCAGACTAGATCACCCTACAATGAGCAGTTCTTC. The encoded protein is CASSQTRSPYNEQFF. The rearrangement links TRBV9 to TRBJ2-1; tentative D call: TRBD2 (6 bases). This CDR3 comprises 15 residues. The germline V gene encodes CDR1 SGDLS and CDR2 YYNGEE. The V end lost 4 bases, the J end lost 2 bases, and 13 bases lay between the germline ends.

CDR3 coding DNA: TGCGCCAGCAGCTCCCCGAGCGGGGACAGGGGGCTCACTGAAGCTTTCTTT. This gives the protein CASSSPSGDRGLTEAFF. The chain combines TRBV5-1 with TRBJ1-1; TRBD1 aligns across 12 bases. V trimming: 3 bases; J trimming: 4 bases; junction bases outside the gene matches: 10. CDR3 size: 17 residues. CDR1 is SGHRS, CDR2 YFSETQ, per germline. Together with reference TRBV5-1 and TRBJ1-1, the CDR3 gives the full variable domain: KAGVTQTPRYLIKTRGQQVTLSCSPISGHRSVSWYQQTPGQGLQFLFEYFSETQRNKGNFPGRFSGRQFSNSRSEMNVSTLELGDSALYLCASSSPSGDRGLTEAFFGQGTRLTVV.

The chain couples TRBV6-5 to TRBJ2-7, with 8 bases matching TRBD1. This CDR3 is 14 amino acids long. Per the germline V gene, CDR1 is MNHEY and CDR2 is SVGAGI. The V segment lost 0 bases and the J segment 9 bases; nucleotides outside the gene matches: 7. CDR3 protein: CASSYSGTGSGQYF. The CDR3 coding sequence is TGTGCCAGCAGTTACTCTGGGACAGGCTCGGGGCAGTACTTC.

CDR3 amino acids: CASGLVLGGEQYF. CDR3 bases: TGTGCTAGTGGTTTGGTGCTGGGAGGCGAGCAGTACTTC. This sequence joins TRBV12-5 and TRBJ2-7, with a possible D match to TRBD2 (6 bases). The V gene lost 0 bases and the J gene lost 6 bases, with 9 bases spanning the gap. Germline V lookup: CDR1 LGHNT, CDR2 FRNRAP. This CDR3 comprises 13 residues.

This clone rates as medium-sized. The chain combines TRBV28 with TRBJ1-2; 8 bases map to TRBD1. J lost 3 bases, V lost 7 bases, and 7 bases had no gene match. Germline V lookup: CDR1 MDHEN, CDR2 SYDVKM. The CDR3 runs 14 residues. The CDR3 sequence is CASIVRGLDYGYTF. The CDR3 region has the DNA TGTGCCAGCATCGTCAGGGGGCTCGACTATGGCTACACCTTC.

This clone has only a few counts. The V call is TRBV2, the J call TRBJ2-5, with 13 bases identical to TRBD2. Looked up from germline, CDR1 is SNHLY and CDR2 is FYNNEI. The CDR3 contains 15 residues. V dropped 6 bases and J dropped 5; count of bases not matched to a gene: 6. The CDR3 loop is CASRTSGGYMETQYF. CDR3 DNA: TGTGCCAGCAGGACTAGCGGGGGGTATATGGAGACCCAGTACTTC.

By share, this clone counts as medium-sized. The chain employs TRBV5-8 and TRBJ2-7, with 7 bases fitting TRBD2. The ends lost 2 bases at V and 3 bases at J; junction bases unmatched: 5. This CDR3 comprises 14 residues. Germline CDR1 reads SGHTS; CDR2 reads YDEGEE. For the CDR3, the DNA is TGTGCCAGCAGCTTTCGGGAGGTTAGCTACGAGCAGTACTTC. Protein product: CASSFREVSYEQYF.

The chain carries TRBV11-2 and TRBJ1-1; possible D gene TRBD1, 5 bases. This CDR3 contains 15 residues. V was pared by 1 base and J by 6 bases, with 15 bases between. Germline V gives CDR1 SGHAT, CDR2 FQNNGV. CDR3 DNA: TGTGCCAGCAGCTTAGCCGTGGGGGGTGGGGCTGAAGCTTTCTTT. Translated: CASSLAVGGGAEAFF.